The clone carrying this TCR beta chain was observed a single time. The CDR3 has 12 residues. Germline CDR1 is MGHDK and CDR2 is SYGVNS. Trimming left V 8 bases short and J 0 bases short, with 8 bases between. This record comes from a study of blood T cell repertoires in COVID-19. In the study overall: Samples of COVID-19 (acute and convalescent) were obtained from the United States, Italy and Spain. Sources were T cells, B-cell-depleted T cells, or PBMCs; the material itself was cDNA or gDNA.

Under the authors' procedure: Amplification from reference gene primers served as the basis for estimated nucleated cell counts. Sequencing used immunoSEQ multiplex PCR; TCRdb keeps in-frame clones, though not all of them. That table gives V, J and clone size, and the DNA gave D and trimming. Of 75,000 to 95,000 clones in the sample, about four fifths were seen once. V is TRBV25-1 and J is TRBJ2-7; tentative D call: TRBD1 (5 bases). This receptor was identified in a woman older than 75 with active or convalescent COVID-19. Sequencing used peripheral blood. CDR3 protein: CASEGDSYEQYF. The CDR3 coding sequence is TGTGCCAGCGAAGGGGACTCCTACGAGCAGTACTTC.